This entry describes one T cell receptor beta chain. The sample belongs to a study of blood T cell repertoires in COVID-19. This CDR3 comprises 14 residues. Trimming cost V 6 bases and J 1 base, with 11 bases left between them. The germline V gene has CDR1 SGDLS and CDR2 YYNGEE. TCRdb's copy holds only in-frame clones and misses some; the assay was immunoSEQ multiplex PCR. This sample has roughly 700,000 clones, with around 89% found just once. The chain employs TRBV9 and TRBJ2-1; D ambiguous. The sample taken for sequencing was peripheral blood. This clonotype originated in a woman in her late teens or twenties with acute or convalescent COVID-19. The CDR3 here is CASIVTPSYNEQFF. CDR3 bases: TGTGCCAGCATAGTGACTCCTTCCTACAATGAGCAGTTCTTC.